This TCR beta chain was sequenced during a study of T cells after yellow fever vaccination. Making TCR cDNA involved 5'RACE template switching, which added UMIs and a universal primer site. TCRdb passed the 5' RACE reads through MiXCR, listing each CDR3 protein once. Of over 100,000 distinct CDR3 sequences listed, 7% to 8.5% are singletons. Many counts were recorded for this clonotype. Germline CDR1 LGHNA, CDR2 YNFKEQ. V dropped 4 bases and J dropped 2 bases, with 21 bases sitting between them. The CDR3 runs 17 residues. The chain employs TRBV4-2 and TRBJ2-7; tentative D call: TRBD2 (6 bases). The receptor comes from a man younger than 45 who received the YFV17D yellow fever vaccine. This specimen consisted of CD8+ T cells sorted from PBMCs, obtained 45 days after the yellow fever booster vaccination. This CDR3 reads CASSPSSGGTGTYEQYF. The CDR3 nucleotides read TGTGCCAGCAGCCCCTCCTCCGGCGGGACGGGGACCTACGAGCAGTACTTC.